This entry lists 21 T cell receptor beta chains sequenced from one sample in a study of blood T cell repertoires in COVID-19. Measured with immunoSEQ multiplex PCR; TCRdb has only the in-frame clones, and not every one. The sample yields about 170,000 clones, roughly 82% seen once. Sequencing input: peripheral blood. All receptors derive from a middle-aged woman with COVID-19, enrolled during active disease.

This chain connects TRBV28 to TRBJ2-7, with D tentatively TRBD1 (6 bases). The CDR3 loop spans 11 amino acids. Germline CDR1 and CDR2: MDHEN and SYDVKM. Trimming took 8 bases from V and 6 from J, leaving 11 bases between them. CDR3 loop: CASGTLGEQYF. The DNA for the CDR3 is TGTGCCAGCGGGACACTCGGCGAGCAGTACTTC.

This clone was detected only once. The rearrangement uses TRBV27 and TRBJ2-1, with 7 bases lining up with TRBD2. This CDR3 spans 14 amino acids. Trimming cost V 2 bases and J 7 bases; bases outside gene matches: 5. Germline V gene data show CDR1 as MNHEY and CDR2 as SMNVEV (reference sequence). The CDR3 loop is CASSLRGLGNEQFF. The CDR3 nucleotides read TGTGCCAGCAGTTTAAGAGGACTAGGGAATGAGCAGTTCTTC.

The rearrangement links TRBV11-2 to TRBJ2-5; possible D gene TRBD2, 6 bases. With 5 bases removed from V and 2 bases from J, the gap between germline ends came to 12 bases. The CDR3 contains 14 residues. Germline CDR1 is SGHAT and CDR2 is FQNNGV. CDR3 nucleotide sequence: TGTGCCAGCAGCGACCACGCGGGGCAAGAGACCCAGTACTTC. Translating it yields CASSDHAGQETQYF.

This clone was recorded only once. The chain combines TRBV7-6 with TRBJ2-7, with no clear D. The CDR3 sequence is 15 residues long. The V end lost 2 bases, the J end lost 0 bases, and 11 bases lay between the germline ends. CDR1 SGHVS and CDR2 FNYEAQ come from the germline V gene. This CDR3 reads CASSLSPGTSYEQYV. The CDR3 DNA follows: TGTGCCAGCAGCTTATCTCCAGGAACCTCCTACGAGCAGTACGTC.

The rearrangement joins TRBV11-2 to TRBJ1-3, with TRBD1 identical over 8 bases. Germline V lookup: CDR1 SGHAT, CDR2 FQNNGV. V was clipped by 5 bases and J by 2 bases; unmatched bases: 2. The CDR3 runs to 14 residues. The CDR3 reads CASSMTGAGNTIYF. The CDR3 DNA reads as TGTGCCAGCAGCATGACAGGGGCTGGAAACACCATATATTTT.

The chain links TRBV7-2 to TRBJ1-1; 8 nucleotides line up with TRBD1. The V gene end was trimmed by 3 bases and the J gene end by 4 bases; junction bases not matched to a gene: 4. CDR3 length equals 14 residues. In germline, CDR1 is SGHTA, CDR2 FQGNSA. The CDR3 sequence is CASSLDRAATEAFF. CDR3 in DNA: TGTGCCAGCAGCTTGGACAGGGCGGCCACTGAAGCTTTCTTT.

The chain links TRBV7-9 to TRBJ1-4; the D gene is possibly TRBD1 (5 bases). Germline CDR1 and CDR2: SEHNR and FQNEAQ (reference sequence). V shed 3 bases and J shed 7 bases, with 15 bases lying between them. The CDR3 is 15 residues long. DNA of the CDR3: TGTGCCAGCAGCTTGGCGGGGCCTCGGGGTGAAAAACTGTTTTTT. As protein: CASSLAGPRGEKLFF.

The rearrangement links TRBV7-9 to TRBJ2-2, with D perhaps matching TRBD2 (5 bases). V lost 2 bases to trimming and J lost 6 bases, with 10 bases between them. The germline gives CDR1 SEHNR, CDR2 FQNEAQ (reference sequence). The CDR3 consists of 14 residues. The CDR3 DNA follows: TGTGCCAGCAGCTTACGCGGGCTCGCCGGGGAGCTGTTTTTT. As protein: CASSLRGLAGELFF.

J is TRBJ1-2 and V is TRBV7-8; unclear D gene. The germline V gene encodes CDR1 SGHVS and CDR2 FQNEAQ. The CDR3 covers 12 residues. Deletions cut 5 bases from V and 8 bases from J, with 12 bases between. CDR3 amino acids: CASSPPGAGYTF. CDR3 sequence (DNA): TGTGCCAGCAGCCCCCCCGGAGCGGGCTACACCTTC.

The chain carries TRBV5-6 and TRBJ1-5; the match to TRBD1 covers 12 bases. The CDR3 has 17 residues. With V trimmed by 3 bases and J by 7 bases, 11 bases remained unmatched. Germline-derived CDR1 and CDR2 are SGHDT and YYEEEE. CDR3 in amino acids: CASSSRGGQGAWQPQHF. The CDR3 coding sequence is TGTGCCAGCAGCTCCAGGGGGGGACAGGGGGCTTGGCAGCCCCAGCATTTT.

As for this clone: This sample also contains other DNA sequences that code for the same CDR3. The chain is built from TRBV7-9 and TRBJ1-2, with a weak D call TRBD1 (5 bases). The CDR3 spans 14 residues. The V end was cut by 1 base, the J end by 3 bases, with 9 bases between. The germline CDR1 and CDR2 sequences are SEHNR and FQNEAQ (reference sequence). The CDR3 loop is CASSLVPGDYGYTF. In nucleotides, the CDR3 is TGTGCCAGCAGCTTAGTACCGGGGGACTATGGCTACACCTTC.

The chain links TRBV5-4 to TRBJ2-7; 7 bases match TRBD2. Germline V gene data show CDR1 as SGHNT and CDR2 as YYREEE (reference sequence). The CDR3 runs 14 residues. The J segment lost 6 bases and the V segment lost 4 bases, leaving 10 bases of the junction unmatched. The CDR3 reads CASSLRTSSLEQYF. DNA for the CDR3: TGTGCCAGCAGCCTACGGACTAGTTCCCTCGAGCAGTACTTC.

In DNA, the CDR3 is TGTGCCAGCAGCTTGTGGCTAGCGGGGGCCGATGAGCAGTTCTTC. This encodes CASSLWLAGADEQFF. This chain uses TRBV5-6 with TRBJ2-1, with TRBD2 matching 10 bases. Germline CDR1 is SGHDT and CDR2 is YYEEEE. The V gene end was trimmed by 1 base and the J gene end by 8 bases; junction bases not matched to a gene: 6. The CDR3 is made up of 15 amino acids.

The rearrangement links TRBV19 to TRBJ2-5; a possible D gene is TRBD1 (6 bases). V lost 2 bases and J lost 1, with 14 bases in between. The CDR3 has 16 amino acids. Germline values: CDR1 LNHDA, CDR2 SQIVND (reference sequence). CDR3 sequence (DNA): TGTGCCAGTAGTATAATCAGGGGTGGGGTCCAAGAGACCCAGTACTTC. Amino acid sequence: CASSIIRGGVQETQYF.

This rearrangement joins TRBV11-3 to TRBJ1-4; 10 nucleotides line up with TRBD1. Germline CDR1 reads SGHNT; CDR2 reads YENEEA. The ends lost 6 bases at V and 6 bases at J; junction bases unmatched: 10. There are 16 residues in the CDR3. The CDR3 bases are TGTGCCAGCAGGCCGCCGGGACAGGGGAGGTATGAAAAACTGTTTTTT. Its protein is CASRPPGQGRYEKLFF.

The chain joins TRBV18 to TRBJ2-7; D is ambiguous. Deletions cut 2 bases from V and 0 bases from J, with 8 bases between. The germline V gene encodes CDR1 KGHSH and CDR2 LQKENI. The CDR3 has 14 amino acids. This chain's CDR3 is CASSPSKSSYEQYV. DNA for the CDR3: TGTGCCAGCTCACCAAGCAAGTCCTCCTACGAGCAGTACGTC.

This clone was counted between two and nine times. The V call is TRBV19, the J call TRBJ1-1; 12 bases fit TRBD1. Germline V gives CDR1 LNHDA, CDR2 SQIVND (reference sequence). This CDR3 is 13 amino acids long. Unmatched junction bases numbered 10, after V lost 10 bases and J lost 10 bases. This CDR3 is CATLPGQGARAFF. CDR3 coding DNA: TGTGCCACCTTGCCGGGACAGGGGGCGAGAGCTTTCTTT.

The chain couples TRBV6-2 or TRBV6-3 to TRBJ2-7; 14 bases map to TRBD2. J gave up 3 bases and V 6 bases, and 7 bases lay outside the gene matches. Germline CDR1 and CDR2: MNHEY and SVGEGT. The CDR3 has 16 residues. DNA of the CDR3: TGTGCCAGCAGCCGACTAGCGGGAGGGCCAGGCTACGAGCAGTACTTC. Protein sequence: CASSRLAGGPGYEQYF.

V gene TRBV12-3 or TRBV12-4 combines with J gene TRBJ1-1, with TRBD1 as a possible D gene (5 bases). The CDR3 spans 12 residues. Trimming left V 5 bases short and J 6 bases short, with 10 bases between. The CDR3 reads CASSTGGAEAFF. CDR3 sequence (DNA): TGTGCCAGCAGTACCGGGGGGGCTGAAGCTTTCTTT.

This chain links TRBV7-9 with TRBJ2-1; tentatively, D is TRBD2 (6 bases). This CDR3 contains 17 residues. Germline V gives CDR1 SEHNR, CDR2 FQNEAQ (reference sequence). The V end was cut by 2 bases, the J end by 9 bases, with 23 bases between. The CDR3 DNA follows: TGTGCCAGCAGCTTATCACGTGGGCGGGATAGGGACGGTGAGCAGTTCTTC. It yields the protein CASSLSRGRDRDGEQFF.

The chain has TRBV6-5 and TRBJ1-4; perhaps TRBD1 as D (6 bases). Germline loops: CDR1 MNHEY, CDR2 SVGAGI. V lost 10 bases and J 7 bases, leaving 16 bases between the germline ends. The CDR3 is made up of 13 amino acids. The CDR3 DNA reads as TGTGCCACCAAGGGGGGGCTGGGTGAAAAACTGTTTTTT. Translation gives CATKGGLGEKLFF.